This T cell receptor beta chain emerged from a study of response to subunit inactivated influenza vaccine. Study-wide results and caveats: The authors suggested that few new T cells are recruited per seasonal influenza vaccination.

CDR3 size: 13 residues. Trimming took off 4 bases at V and 7 bases at J, with 14 bases between the two ends. Germline CDR1 SGHDN, CDR2 FVKESK. TCRdb passed the RT-PCR reads through MiXCR, listing each CDR3 protein once. Seen here are over 150,000 distinct CDR3 sequences, about 9% observed once, and the top ten hold 9.5% to 13%. Many counts were recorded for this clonotype. What it binds is unknown. Sequencing used non-naive T cells sorted from PBMCs, obtained on the day of vaccination. The V and J genes are TRBV14 and TRBJ2-7, with D possibly TRBD2 on 5 matching bases. This clonotype originated in a man aged 45-65 years who received an inactivated influenza vaccine. The CDR3 region is CASSPNGVGEQYF. CDR3 DNA sequence: TGTGCCAGCAGCCCGAACGGGGTTGGGGAGCAGTACTTC.